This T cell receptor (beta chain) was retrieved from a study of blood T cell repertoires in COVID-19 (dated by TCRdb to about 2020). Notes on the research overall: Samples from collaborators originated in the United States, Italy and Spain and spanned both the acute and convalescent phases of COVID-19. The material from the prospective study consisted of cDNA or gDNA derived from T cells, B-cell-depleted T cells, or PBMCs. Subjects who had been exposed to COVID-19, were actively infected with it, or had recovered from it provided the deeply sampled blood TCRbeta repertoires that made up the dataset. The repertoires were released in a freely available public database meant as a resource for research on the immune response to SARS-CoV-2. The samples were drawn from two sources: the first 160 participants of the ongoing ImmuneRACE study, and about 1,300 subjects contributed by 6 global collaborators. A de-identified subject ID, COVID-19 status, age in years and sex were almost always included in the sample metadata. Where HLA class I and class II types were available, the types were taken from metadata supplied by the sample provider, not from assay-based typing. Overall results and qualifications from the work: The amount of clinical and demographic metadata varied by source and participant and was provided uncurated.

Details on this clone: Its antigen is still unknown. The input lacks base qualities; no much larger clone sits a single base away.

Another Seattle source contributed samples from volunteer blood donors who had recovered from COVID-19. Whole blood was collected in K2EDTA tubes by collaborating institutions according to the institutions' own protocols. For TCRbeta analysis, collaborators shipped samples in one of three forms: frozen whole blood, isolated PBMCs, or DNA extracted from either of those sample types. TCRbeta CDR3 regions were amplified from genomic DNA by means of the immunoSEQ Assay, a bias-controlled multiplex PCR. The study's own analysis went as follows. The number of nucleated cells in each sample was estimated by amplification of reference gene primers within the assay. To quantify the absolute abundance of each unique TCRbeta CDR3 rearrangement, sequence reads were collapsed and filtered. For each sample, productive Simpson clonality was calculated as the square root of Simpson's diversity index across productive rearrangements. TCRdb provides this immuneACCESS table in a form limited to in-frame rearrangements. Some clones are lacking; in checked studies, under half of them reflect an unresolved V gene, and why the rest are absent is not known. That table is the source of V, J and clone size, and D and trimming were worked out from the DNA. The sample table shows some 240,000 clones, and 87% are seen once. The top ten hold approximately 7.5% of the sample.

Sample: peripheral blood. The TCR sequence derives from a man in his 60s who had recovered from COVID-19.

For the CDR3, the sequence is CASSTTDRLGQYF. The nucleotide sequence is given as TGTGCCAGCAGTACAACTGACAGGCTCGGGCAGTACTTC. The sequence links TRBV27 to TRBJ2-7; a weak D assignment points to TRBD1 (6 bases agree). V and J are truncated by 5 bases and 9 bases respectively, leaving an intervening sequence of 17 bases. Including cysteine and phenylalanine, the CDR3 has 13 amino acids. Only the CDR3 portion is preserved as DNA: 39 bases, with reading frame beginning at the first base. The germline V gene (reference sequence) sets CDR1 to MNHEY and CDR2 to SMNVEV.